This T cell receptor (beta chain) was documented in a study of T cell responses to AZD1222 COVID-19 vaccine. Study-level points and caveats: Donors, mostly white British, included more females; clonal diversity was possibly underestimated. None of the repertoires were sampled until the peak T cell response had passed.

On this clone: Its antigen remains unknown.

The CDR3 is 14 residues long. Only in-frame clones appear in the TCRdb table, and some are missing; sequencing was by immunoSEQ multiplex PCR. There are over 110,000 clones in the sample; under 95% occur only once, and roughly 5% lies in the top ten. The source was peripheral blood, collected on day 0 of AZD1222 vaccination. This receptor was identified in an adult in good health. The J gene is TRBJ1-1, the V gene TRBV21-1. TRBV21-1 is tagged as a pseudogene. CDR3 loop: CATKGGKRVTEAFF. In nucleotides, the CDR3 is TGTGCCACCAAAGGAGGGAAACGGGTCACTGAAGCTTTCTTT.